This TCR beta chain was identified during a study of CD8+CD57+ T cells in acquired aplastic anemia. This clonotype was seen ten or more times. CDR3 and TCR beta VDJ profiling relied on a genomic DNA template. TCRdb ran MiXCR on the reads and lists one entry per CDR3 protein. The sample includes approximately 220,000 distinct CDR3 sequences, roughly 50% of them seen just once. Patients included in sequencing had previously demonstrated CD8+CD57+ cell expansion by flow cytometry. CDR3 length: 13 residues. The V segment lost 5 bases and the J segment 4 bases; nucleotides outside the gene matches: 4. Sequenced sample: sorted CD4+, CD8+, or CD8+CD57+ T cells (not recorded which) from PBMCs. The origin of this receptor is a human donor with aplastic anemia. The chain employs TRBV12-3 or TRBV12-4 and TRBJ1-1; 7 nucleotides match TRBD1. CDR3 in DNA: TGTGCCAGCAGTGGGACAGCTTCCACTGAAGCTTTCTTT. Translation: CASSGTASTEAFF.